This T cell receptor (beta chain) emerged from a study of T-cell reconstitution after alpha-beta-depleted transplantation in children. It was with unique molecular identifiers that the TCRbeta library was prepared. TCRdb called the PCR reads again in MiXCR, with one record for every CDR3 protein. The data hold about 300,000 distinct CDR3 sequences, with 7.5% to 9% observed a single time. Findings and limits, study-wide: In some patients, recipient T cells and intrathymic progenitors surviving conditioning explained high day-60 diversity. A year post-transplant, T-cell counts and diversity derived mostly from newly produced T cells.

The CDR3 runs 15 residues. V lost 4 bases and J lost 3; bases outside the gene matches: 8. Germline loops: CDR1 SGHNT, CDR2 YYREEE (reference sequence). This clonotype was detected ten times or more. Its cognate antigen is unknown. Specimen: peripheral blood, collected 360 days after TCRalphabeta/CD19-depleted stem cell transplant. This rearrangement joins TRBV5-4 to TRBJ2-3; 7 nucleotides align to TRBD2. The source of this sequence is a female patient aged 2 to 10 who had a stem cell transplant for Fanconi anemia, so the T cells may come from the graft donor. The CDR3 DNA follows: TGTGCCAGCAGCCTTTCCCGACTAGCAACAGATACGCAGTATTTT. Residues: CASSLSRLATDTQYF.